Given below is one T cell receptor (beta chain) in context. This record comes from a study of T cells in tumors after PD-1 blockade. Study-wide context: Patients had no prior checkpoint blockade, systemic immunosuppressants, or anti-cancer therapy within 4 weeks. Tumor samples yielded about 21-fold more depth than single-cell TCR sequencing.

This table comes from immunoSEQ multiplex PCR, and its TCRdb copy is limited to in-frame clones, with some not included. The sample includes about 10,000 clones, more than 65% of them seen just once. Trimming cost V 1 base and J 6 bases; bases outside gene matches: 11. The CDR3 is made up of 17 amino acids. Germline V gene sequence: CDR1 SGHTA, CDR2 FQGNSA. The rearrangement joins TRBV7-2 to TRBJ2-3; 9 positions agree with TRBD2. This TCR was sampled from a human donor with basal cell carcinoma. Sequencing used tumor tissue, obtained after anti-PD-1 treatment. The DNA of the CDR3 is TGTGCCAGCAGCTTAGGGCGGCGGGGGGGCTTAGTTGATACGCAGTATTTT. Translation gives CASSLGRRGGLVDTQYF.